Listed below are T cell receptor beta chains from one sample, sequenced in a study of T cell clusters in autoimmune cytopenias. TCRdb derives one entry per CDR3 protein from the multiplex PCR reads, leaving out DNA. Across nearly 9,000 distinct CDR3 sequences, the top ten clones capture around 4% of the sample. The sample taken for sequencing was peripheral blood. These receptors were obtained from a human donor with an autoimmune cytopenia or autoimmune hepatitis (not recorded which). Both conserved end residues are part of each CDR3. Rows give clone size only sometimes, using once, few, many, or a class for an expanded clone.

-,TRBV7-9,19,TRBJ2-2,CASSLTTPSGRVKTGELFF
-,TRBV18,15,TRBJ1-1,CASSPRTVMNTEAFF
-,TRBV30,14,TRBJ1-3,CAWCARRSGNTIYF
-,TRBV6-5,14,TRBJ2-7,CASRVTGESLEQYF
-,TRBV6-5,13,TRBJ1-5,CASKGESNQPQHF
-,TRBV20-1,15,TRBJ1-5,CSARDQGRNGWPQHF
-,TRBV5-1,16,TRBJ2-1,CASSLGLAGGGNEQFF
-,TRBV13,15,TRBJ1-2,CASSFGQGARWGYTF
-,TRBV7-9,12,TRBJ1-2,CASSLEGGRNTF
medium-sized,TRBV27,16,TRBJ2-7,CASSSETGGNSYEQYF
-,TRBV5-8,12,TRBJ2-7,CASSLARGHQDF
medium-sized,TRBV14,16,TRBJ2-1,CASSLSSGRWYNEQFF
-,TRBV7-9,14,TRBJ2-5,CASSLAEPWETQYF
-,TRBV28,13,TRBJ2-1,CASSPSGTGEQFF
-,TRBV18,15,TRBJ2-1,CASSPKTGRVGEQFF
-,TRBV27,16,TRBJ2-7,CASSLSIRSGVYEQYF
-,TRBV5-1,14,TRBJ1-3,CASSEGRWGNTIYF
-,TRBV10-3,12,TRBJ1-1,CASFGGAQEAFF
-,TRBV28,12,TRBJ2-2,CASSLRAGELFF
-,TRBV11-3,13,TRBJ2-3,CASSSESTDTQYF
-,TRBV7-9,17,TRBJ2-4,CASSLGTGILAKNIQYF
-,TRBV7-9,14,TRBJ1-5,CASSLDRQLQPQHF
-,TRBV12-3/TRBV12-4,14,TRBJ2-1,CASRTDTGYNEQFF
-,TRBV28,15,TRBJ2-6,CASSLVGGGANVLTF
medium-sized,TRBV30,14,TRBJ2-2,CAWSVTAVSGELFF
-,TRBV6-5,15,TRBJ2-4,CASSYRLAGWHIQYF
-,TRBV6-5,14,TRBJ2-1,CASSPGTSVSEQFF
medium-sized,TRBV27,14,TRBJ1-6,CASSFDRGYSPLHF
-,TRBV10-3,12,TRBJ2-1,CAISESDREQFF